The next 29 T cell receptor beta chains were all read from a single sample in a study of T cell changes during pregnancy in multiple sclerosis. The assay was immunoSEQ multiplex PCR, and TCRdb's table has in-frame clones only and misses some. The table shows fewer than 90,000 clones, with 94% occurring only once. The material was peripheral blood, obtained after pregnancy. These receptors all come from a female donor in good health, enrolled as a control in a pregnancy study.

The rearrangement uses TRBV2 and TRBJ2-1; 9 bases align to TRBD2. This CDR3 is 15 amino acids long. Losses at the gene ends were 6 bases for V and 7 bases for J; bases not matched to a gene: 10. Germline assignment: CDR1 SNHLY and CDR2 FYNNEI. CDR3 region: CASRPAGGPWNEQFF. The CDR3 DNA is TGTGCCAGCAGGCCCGCGGGAGGGCCATGGAATGAGCAGTTCTTC.

This clone showed up just a few times. This chain uses TRBV5-6 with TRBJ2-7; the D gene is possibly TRBD2 (5 bases). V was clipped by 1 base and J by 3 bases, with 11 bases between them. The CDR3 is made up of 14 amino acids. Looked up from germline, CDR1 is SGHDT and CDR2 is YYEEEE. CDR3: CASSLSRVLYEQYF. CDR3 nucleotide sequence: TGTGCCAGCAGCTTGTCGCGGGTGCTCTACGAGCAGTACTTC.

Here the CDR3 reads CASSEAAGKKRAGPRYF. The CDR3 DNA sequence: TGTGCCAGCAGTGAAGCCGCCGGGAAGAAAAGGGCGGGTCCGCGGTACTTC. The chain is built from TRBV6-1 and TRBJ2-5, with a possible D match to TRBD2 (5 bases). Germline V lookup: CDR1 MNHNS, CDR2 SASEGT. Trimming stripped 0 bases from V and 13 bases from J, with 27 bases between. This CDR3 has 17 residues.

The rearrangement joins TRBV4-2 to TRBJ2-7, with a tentative D call TRBD2 (6 bases). Germline CDR1 is LGHNA and CDR2 is YNFKEQ. Trimming took off 1 base at V and 0 bases at J, with 13 bases between the two ends. This CDR3 spans 16 amino acids. The chain's CDR3 is CASSQGPGGNSYEQYF. In DNA, the CDR3 is TGTGCCAGCAGCCAAGGGCCGGGCGGGAACTCCTACGAGCAGTACTTC.

CDR3 nucleotide sequence: TGTGCCAGCAGCTTAGCGAGGGCCTACGAGCAGTACTTC. This translates into CASSLARAYEQYF. V is TRBV7-8 and J is TRBJ2-7, with D perhaps matching TRBD2 (5 bases). The germline V gene encodes CDR1 SGHVS and CDR2 FQNEAQ. The V end lost 0 bases, the J end lost 2 bases, and 5 bases lay between the germline ends. This CDR3 spans 13 amino acids.

This rearrangement joins TRBV11-2 to TRBJ1-2; D is unclear. Germline CDR1 SGHAT, CDR2 FQNNGV. The ends were cut back, 0 bases at V and 4 bases at J, with 12 bases in the middle. The CDR3 is 15 residues long. For the CDR3, the DNA is TGTGCCAGCAGCTTAGATGGGAGACACTCCTATGGCTACACCTTC. Amino acids: CASSLDGRHSYGYTF.

V is TRBV5-1 and J is TRBJ1-2; 8 positions agree with TRBD1. The ends lost 3 bases at V and 6 bases at J; junction bases unmatched: 10. The CDR3 length is 15 residues. From germline, CDR1 is SGHRS and CDR2 YFSETQ. The CDR3 loop is CASSSNPDRENGYTF. The CDR3 region has the DNA TGCGCCAGCAGCTCAAACCCGGACAGGGAGAATGGCTACACCTTC.

This rearrangement joins TRBV7-4 to TRBJ2-3, with 9 bases that match TRBD1. The CDR3 consists of 18 residues. The J segment lost 4 bases and the V segment lost 1 base, leaving 12 bases of the junction unmatched. From germline, CDR1 is SGHVT and CDR2 SQSDAQ. CDR3 DNA sequence: TGTGCCAGCAGCTTAGAGAGTCTTCGGACAGGGGTGGCAGATACGCAGTATTTT. This codes for CASSLESLRTGVADTQYF. The variable domain in full, completed from reference TRBV7-4 and TRBJ2-3, reads GAGVSQSPRYKVAKRGRDVALRCDSISGHVTLYWYRQTLGQGSEVLTYSQSDAQRDKSGRPSGRFSAERPERSVSTLKIQRTEQGDSAVYLCASSLESLRTGVADTQYFGPGTRLTVL.

V gene TRBV6-4 combines with J gene TRBJ1-2, with 9 bases matching TRBD1. The CDR3 length is 15 residues. Germline assignment: CDR1 MRHNA and CDR2 SNTAGT. The J segment lost 5 bases and the V segment lost 6 bases, leaving 10 bases of the junction unmatched. DNA of the CDR3: TGTGCCAGCAGACCGAGGACAGGGGAGTGGTATGGCTACACCTTC. Its protein is CASRPRTGEWYGYTF.

The chain combines TRBV20-1 with TRBJ2-1; D may be TRBD2 (5 bases). The germline gives CDR1 DFQATT, CDR2 SNEGSKA (reference sequence). V was cut by 3 bases and J by 9 bases, with 9 bases left in between. The CDR3 runs to 11 residues. DNA of the CDR3: TGCAGTGCTAGGGGGAGCGGTGAGCAGTTCTTC. Translating gives CSARGSGEQFF.

This clone was seen just once. The V and J genes are TRBV5-1 and TRBJ1-2, with D unclear. CDR1 is SGHRS and CDR2 is YFSETQ in the germline V gene. CDR3 size: 14 residues. The V gene lost 5 bases and the J gene lost 0 bases, with 11 bases spanning the gap. The CDR3 loop is CASSSDTTNYGYTF. The CDR3 nucleotides are TGCGCCAGCAGTTCTGACACGACTAACTATGGCTACACCTTC.

The J gene is TRBJ2-1, the V gene TRBV7-7; a weak D match, TRBD2 (5 bases). V lost 5 bases to trimming and J lost 6 bases, with 14 bases between them. CDR3 length: 14 residues. Germline CDR1 reads SSHAT; CDR2 reads FNYEAQ (reference sequence). Written as DNA, the CDR3 is TGTGCCAGCAGCCGGACGGAGGCCTTCAATGAGCAGTTCTTC. Protein: CASSRTEAFNEQFF.

The rearrangement links TRBV19 to TRBJ1-5; 12 nucleotides match TRBD1. This CDR3 has 15 residues. The junction had 4 bases not matched to a gene; V was cut back by 3 bases and J by 7 bases. CDR1 is LNHDA and CDR2 is SQIVND in the germline V gene (reference sequence). CDR3 sequence reads: CASSMGQGAHQPQHF. As DNA, the CDR3 is TGTGCCAGTAGTATGGGACAGGGGGCACACCAGCCCCAGCATTTT.

The table lists this clone with a count of one. This sequence joins TRBV7-9 and TRBJ1-6, with 7 bases lining up with TRBD1. The CDR3 runs 16 residues. The germline V gene has CDR1 SEHNR and CDR2 FQNEAQ (reference sequence). Trimming removed 5 bases from V and 6 bases from J; junction bases left unmatched: 10. The CDR3 DNA follows: TGTGCCAGCAGCATCACAGGGGCCGCAATTAATTCACCCCTCCACTTT. It specifies CASSITGAAINSPLHF.

V is TRBV7-2 and J is TRBJ2-1, with 9 bases identical to TRBD2. V was clipped by 5 bases and J by 6 bases; unmatched bases: 8. The germline CDR1 and CDR2 sequences are SGHTA and FQGNSA. The CDR3 totals 15 residues. CDR3 sequence (DNA): TGTGCCAGCAGCCGCGGGACTAGCCGGAGCAATGAGCAGTTCTTC. Translation: CASSRGTSRSNEQFF.

The V and J genes are TRBV2 and TRBJ2-1; D possibly corresponds to TRBD1 (5 bases). V was pared by 5 bases and J by 3 bases, with 11 bases between. The CDR3 loop spans 14 amino acids. Per germline, CDR1 SNHLY and CDR2 FYNNEI. The CDR3 region is CASSQVRDYNEQFF. The CDR3 coding sequence is TGTGCCAGCAGTCAGGTCAGGGACTACAATGAGCAGTTCTTC.

The CDR3 DNA reads as TGTGCCAGCTCACCACCGGAGGACGGCAGGGGCTTCTACGAGCAGTACTTC. Protein product: CASSPPEDGRGFYEQYF. The V gene is TRBV18, the J gene TRBJ2-7, with a possible D match to TRBD1 (6 bases). V lost 0 bases, J lost 3 bases, and 18 bases lay in between. CDR3 size: 17 residues. CDR1 KGHSH and CDR2 LQKENI come from the germline V gene.

In regard to this clone: The sample has other DNA sequences that encode this CDR3 too. This sequence joins TRBV28 and TRBJ2-3; D is perhaps TRBD2 (6 bases). Trimming shortened V by 6 bases and J by 3 bases, and 13 bases separated the two germline ends. This CDR3 is 14 amino acids long. From germline, CDR1 is MDHEN and CDR2 SYDVKM. The CDR3 loop reads CASSPGGRTDTQYF. For the CDR3, the DNA is TGTGCCAGCAGCCCCGGGGGAAGGACAGATACGCAGTATTTT.

This chain uses TRBV5-4 with TRBJ2-1, with 7 bases fitting TRBD1. V lost 4 bases and J lost 2; bases outside the gene matches: 3. This CDR3 contains 14 residues. CDR1 and CDR2 from the germline V gene are SGHNT and YYREEE (reference sequence). The CDR3 coding sequence is TGTGCCAGCAGCCTGGGGACAGCCTACAATGAGCAGTTCTTC. As protein: CASSLGTAYNEQFF.

The gene calls are TRBV28 and TRBJ2-4; D is unclear. The CDR3 contains 14 residues. Per germline, CDR1 MDHEN and CDR2 SYDVKM. V lost 3 bases and J 0 bases, leaving 6 bases between the germline ends. CDR3 nucleotides: TGTGCCAGCAGTTTTGTACTAGCCAAAAACATTCAGTACTTC. Its translation: CASSFVLAKNIQYF. The whole variable domain, filled in from reference TRBV28 and TRBJ2-4, reads DVKVTQSSRYLVKRTGEKVFLECVQDMDHENMFWYRQDPGLGLRLIYFSYDVKMKEKGDIPEGYSVSREKKERFSLILESASTNQTSMYLCASSFVLAKNIQYFGAGTRLSVL.

This clone was observed once. This chain uses TRBV2 with TRBJ1-5; perhaps TRBD1 as D (5 bases). The germline gives CDR1 SNHLY, CDR2 FYNNEI. The CDR3 totals 16 residues. V was trimmed by 1 base and J by 3 bases, leaving 13 bases between them. The CDR3 protein is CASSEGRGLDNQPQHF. CDR3 sequence (DNA): TGTGCCAGCAGTGAAGGGCGGGGGTTGGACAATCAGCCCCAGCATTTT.

V gene TRBV11-3 combines with J gene TRBJ2-7, with D perhaps matching TRBD1 (5 bases). The CDR3 covers 14 residues. Germline V gene data show CDR1 as SGHNT and CDR2 as YENEEA. Trimming removed 0 bases from V and 4 bases from J, with 10 bases in between. The DNA for the CDR3 is TGTGCCAGCAGCTTAGAAGGGGCCGGATACGAGCAGTACTTC. It codes for CASSLEGAGYEQYF.

The V call is TRBV2, the J call TRBJ2-3; 8 nucleotides line up with TRBD1. Germline CDR1 SNHLY, CDR2 FYNNEI. The V and J ends lost 4 bases and 3 bases, in that order; junction bases with no gene match: 6. This CDR3 has 15 residues. CDR3 DNA: TGTGCCAGCAGTGCCCGGACAGGGAGGACAGATACGCAGTATTTT. It translates to CASSARTGRTDTQYF.

The V gene is TRBV6-4, the J gene TRBJ2-5; 14 positions match TRBD2. The trim removed 2 bases at V and 4 bases at J, leaving 9 bases unmatched. The CDR3 has 18 residues. CDR1 and CDR2 (germline): MRHNA, SNTAGT. The CDR3 protein is CASSDPGTSGRDRETQYF. DNA of the CDR3: TGTGCCAGCAGTGACCCCGGGACTAGCGGGAGAGATAGAGAGACCCAGTACTTC.

The chain has TRBV28 and TRBJ1-1; TRBD1 is a possible D gene (6 bases). V was clipped by 6 bases and J by 1 base, with 12 bases between them. The CDR3 extends over 14 amino acids. The V gene's germline CDR1 is MDHEN and CDR2 SYDVKM. This chain's CDR3 is CASRRTEKNTEAFF. DNA of the CDR3: TGTGCCAGCAGACGGACAGAGAAGAACACTGAAGCTTTCTTT.

The rearrangement joins TRBV19 to TRBJ2-7, with TRBD2 identical over 11 bases. The germline V gene encodes CDR1 LNHDA and CDR2 SQIVND (reference sequence). The CDR3 is 15 residues long. The J segment lost 2 bases and the V segment lost 5 bases, leaving 5 bases of the junction unmatched. CDR3 coding DNA: TGTGCCAGTAGTGTGGGACTAGCGGAAACCTACGAGCAGTACTTC. Its translation is CASSVGLAETYEQYF.

This sequence joins TRBV2 and TRBJ1-3, with a possible D match to TRBD1 (5 bases). Germline V gene data show CDR1 as SNHLY and CDR2 as FYNNEI. The CDR3 extends over 16 amino acids. V lost 2 bases, J lost 1 base, and 12 bases lay in between. CDR3 sequence reads: CASSELSGRSGNTIYF. The CDR3 nucleotides are TGTGCCAGCAGTGAATTATCAGGGCGTTCTGGAAACACCATATATTTT.

This chain joins TRBV7-2 and TRBJ1-1; weak D call: TRBD1 (5 bases). Germline V lookup: CDR1 SGHTA, CDR2 FQGNSA. V was pared by 5 bases and J by 1 base, with 11 bases between. The CDR3 is made up of 14 amino acids. CDR3 sequence: CASSPIQGNTEAFF. The CDR3 nucleotides read TGTGCCAGCAGCCCTATCCAGGGGAACACTGAAGCTTTCTTT. Filled out from reference TRBV7-2 and TRBJ1-1, the complete variable domain reads GAGVSQSPSNKVTEKGKDVELRCDPISGHTALYWYRQSLGQGLEFLIYFQGNSAPDKSGLPSDRFSAERTGGSVSTLTIQRTQQEDSAVYLCASSPIQGNTEAFFGQGTRLTVV.

Here the CDR3 reads CSARGRYEQYF. The CDR3 DNA sequence: TGCAGTGCTAGAGGGAGGTACGAGCAGTACTTC. The rearrangement joins TRBV20-1 to TRBJ2-7, with D tentatively TRBD2 (5 bases). Per the germline V gene, CDR1 is DFQATT and CDR2 is SNEGSKA (reference sequence). The CDR3 runs to 11 residues. V lost 1 base and J lost 4, with 5 bases in between.